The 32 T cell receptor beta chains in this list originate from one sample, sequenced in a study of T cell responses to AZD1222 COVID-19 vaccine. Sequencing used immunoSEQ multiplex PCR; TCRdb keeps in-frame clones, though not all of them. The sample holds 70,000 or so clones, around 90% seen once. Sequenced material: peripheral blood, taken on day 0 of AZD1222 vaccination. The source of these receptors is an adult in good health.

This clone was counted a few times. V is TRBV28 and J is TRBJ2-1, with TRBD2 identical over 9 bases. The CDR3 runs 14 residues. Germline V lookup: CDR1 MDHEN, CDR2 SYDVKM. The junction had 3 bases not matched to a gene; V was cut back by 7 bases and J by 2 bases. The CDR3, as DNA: TGTGCCAGCACAGCGGGGGGACCCTACAATGAGCAGTTCTTC. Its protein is CASTAGGPYNEQFF.

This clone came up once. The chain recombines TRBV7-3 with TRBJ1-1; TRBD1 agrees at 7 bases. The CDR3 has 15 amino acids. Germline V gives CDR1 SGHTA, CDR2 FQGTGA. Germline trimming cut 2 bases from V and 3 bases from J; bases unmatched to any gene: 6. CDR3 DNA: TGTGCCAGCAGCTTAGGTCAGGGGGGATACACTGAAGCTTTCTTT. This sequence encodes CASSLGQGGYTEAFF.

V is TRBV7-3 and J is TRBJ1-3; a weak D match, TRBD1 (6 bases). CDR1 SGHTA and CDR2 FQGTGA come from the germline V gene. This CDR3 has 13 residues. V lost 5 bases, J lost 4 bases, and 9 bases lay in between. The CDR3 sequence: CASSPDRGNTIYF. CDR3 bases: TGTGCCAGCAGCCCAGACAGGGGAAACACCATATATTTT. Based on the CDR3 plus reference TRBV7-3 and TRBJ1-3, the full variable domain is GAGVSQTPSNKVTEKGKYVELRCDPISGHTALYWYRQSLGQGPEFLIYFQGTGAADDSGLPNDRFFAVRPEGSVSTLKIQRTERGDSAVYLCASSPDRGNTIYFGEGSWLTVV.

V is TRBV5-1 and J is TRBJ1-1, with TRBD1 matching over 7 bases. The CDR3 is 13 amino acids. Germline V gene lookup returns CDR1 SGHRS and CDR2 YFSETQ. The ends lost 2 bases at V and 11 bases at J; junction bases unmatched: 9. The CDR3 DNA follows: TGCGCCAGCAGCTTAGGGACAGCGGGCGAGGCTTTCTTT. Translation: CASSLGTAGEAFF.

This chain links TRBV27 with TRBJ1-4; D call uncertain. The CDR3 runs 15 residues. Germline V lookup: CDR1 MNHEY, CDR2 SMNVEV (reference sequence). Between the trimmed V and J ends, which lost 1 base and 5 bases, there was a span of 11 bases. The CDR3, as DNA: TGTGCCAGCAGTTTATGGACCGGTAAAAATGAAAAACTGTTTTTT. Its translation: CASSLWTGKNEKLFF.

The CDR3 region is CAWKHEQGAGNTIYF. CDR3 coding DNA: TGTGCCTGGAAACACGAACAGGGTGCTGGAAACACCATATATTTT. The chain links TRBV30 to TRBJ1-3; possibly TRBD1 for D (6 bases). The CDR3 contains 15 residues. V was trimmed by 4 bases and J by 2 bases, leaving 15 bases between them. Germline V gene sequence: CDR1 GTSNPN, CDR2 SVGIG (reference sequence).

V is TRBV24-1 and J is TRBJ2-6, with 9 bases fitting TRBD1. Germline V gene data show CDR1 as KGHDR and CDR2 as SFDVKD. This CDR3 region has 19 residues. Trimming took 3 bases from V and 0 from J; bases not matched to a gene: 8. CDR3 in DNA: TGTGCCACCAGTGATAACCCGGGACAGGGCGCCTCTGGGGCCAACGTCCTGACTTTC. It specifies CATSDNPGQGASGANVLTF.

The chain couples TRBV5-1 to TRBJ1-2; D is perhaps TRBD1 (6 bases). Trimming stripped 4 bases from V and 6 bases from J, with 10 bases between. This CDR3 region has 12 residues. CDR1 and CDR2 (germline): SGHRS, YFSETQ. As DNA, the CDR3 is TGCGCCAGCAGCCGGGACAAGGATGGCTACACCTTC. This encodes CASSRDKDGYTF.

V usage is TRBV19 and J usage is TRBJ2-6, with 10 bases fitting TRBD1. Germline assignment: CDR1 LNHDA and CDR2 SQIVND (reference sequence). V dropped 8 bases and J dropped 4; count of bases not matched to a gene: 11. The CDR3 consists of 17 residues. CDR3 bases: TGTGCCAGTGCGACCGACAGGGGGCGGATGGGGGCCAACGTCCTGACTTTC. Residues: CASATDRGRMGANVLTF.

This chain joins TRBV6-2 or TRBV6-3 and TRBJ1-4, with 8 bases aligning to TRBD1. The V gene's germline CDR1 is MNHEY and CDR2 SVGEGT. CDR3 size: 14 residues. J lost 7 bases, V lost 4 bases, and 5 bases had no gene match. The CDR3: CASSSGQGGEKLFF. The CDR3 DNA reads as TGTGCCAGCAGTTCTGGACAGGGCGGTGAAAAACTGTTTTTT.

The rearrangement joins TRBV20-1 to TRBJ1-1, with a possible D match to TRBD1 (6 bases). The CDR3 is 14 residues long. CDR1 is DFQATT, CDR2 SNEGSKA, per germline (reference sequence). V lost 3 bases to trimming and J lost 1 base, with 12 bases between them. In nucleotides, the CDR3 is TGCAGTGCTAGTTCCCAGACAGGGAACACTGAAGCTTTCTTT. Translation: CSASSQTGNTEAFF.

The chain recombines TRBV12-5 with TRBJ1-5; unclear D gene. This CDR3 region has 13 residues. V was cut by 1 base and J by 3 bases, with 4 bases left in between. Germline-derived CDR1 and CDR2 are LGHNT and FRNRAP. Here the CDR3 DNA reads TGTGCTAGTGGTTTGGACCTCAATCAGCCCCAGCATTTT. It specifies CASGLDLNQPQHF.

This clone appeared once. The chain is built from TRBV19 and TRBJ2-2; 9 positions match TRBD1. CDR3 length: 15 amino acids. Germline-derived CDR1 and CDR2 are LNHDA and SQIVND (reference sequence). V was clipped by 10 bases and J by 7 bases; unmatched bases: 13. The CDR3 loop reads CATSARDRASGELFF. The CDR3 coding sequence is TGTGCCACCTCAGCCCGGGACAGGGCGAGCGGGGAGCTGTTTTTT.

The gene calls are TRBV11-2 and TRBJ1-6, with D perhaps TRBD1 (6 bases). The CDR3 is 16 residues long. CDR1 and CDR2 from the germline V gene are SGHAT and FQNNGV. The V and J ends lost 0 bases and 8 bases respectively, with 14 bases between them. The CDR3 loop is CASSLEWEGEDSPLHF. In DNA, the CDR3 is TGTGCCAGCAGCTTAGAGTGGGAGGGGGAAGATTCACCCCTCCACTTT.

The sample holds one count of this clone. CDR3 residues: CASSPGPSPGINSPLHF. DNA of the CDR3: TGTGCCAGCAGCCCAGGTCCCTCCCCAGGGATAAATTCACCCCTCCACTTT. This chain connects TRBV7-8 to TRBJ1-6; weak D call: TRBD1 (5 bases). V gave up 5 bases and J gave up 7 bases, with 21 bases separating them. CDR1 and CDR2 from the germline V gene are SGHVS and FQNEAQ. This CDR3 contains 17 residues.

The CDR3 DNA is TGTGCCAGCAGCGCAGTAGACAGGGGAGAGGCTTTCTTT. It specifies CASSAVDRGEAFF. The V call is TRBV11-2, the J call TRBJ1-1, with TRBD1 identical over 8 bases. This CDR3 is built from 13 residues. J was trimmed by 11 bases and V by 5 bases; bases with no gene match: 10. Germline V CDR1 and CDR2: SGHAT, FQNNGV.

The CDR3 DNA follows: TGTGCCAGAAGCTTGACAGGATATGCTCACGAGCAGTACTTC. Translated: CARSLTGYAHEQYF. The rearrangement links TRBV5-3 to TRBJ2-7, with D possibly being TRBD1 (5 bases). TRBV5-3 is marked as an open reading frame, function uncertain. The CDR3 spans 14 residues. V was shortened by 1 base and J by 5 bases, with 13 bases between the two germline ends.

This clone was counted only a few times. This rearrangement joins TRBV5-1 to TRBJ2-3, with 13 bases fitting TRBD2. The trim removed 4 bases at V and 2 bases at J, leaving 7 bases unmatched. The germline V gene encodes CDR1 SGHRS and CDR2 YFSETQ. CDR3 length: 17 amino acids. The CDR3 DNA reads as TGCGCCAGCAGCCCCGGGACTAGCGGGGATTTCACAGATACGCAGTATTTT. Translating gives CASSPGTSGDFTDTQYF.

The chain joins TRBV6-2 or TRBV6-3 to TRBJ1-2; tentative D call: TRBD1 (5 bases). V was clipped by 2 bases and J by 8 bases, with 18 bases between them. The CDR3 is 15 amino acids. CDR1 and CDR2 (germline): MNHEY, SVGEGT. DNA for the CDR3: TGTGCCAGCAGTTACCTCGCCCGGCGGGGGGAAGGCTACACCTTC. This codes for CASSYLARRGEGYTF.

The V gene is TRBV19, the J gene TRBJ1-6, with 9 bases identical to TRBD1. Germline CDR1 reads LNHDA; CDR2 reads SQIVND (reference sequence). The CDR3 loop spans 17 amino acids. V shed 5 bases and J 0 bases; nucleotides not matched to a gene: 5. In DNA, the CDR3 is TGTGCCAGTAGTGTTACAGGGGGCCGCTCCTATAATTCACCCCTCCACTTT. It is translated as CASSVTGGRSYNSPLHF.

The CDR3 reads CASSSRGLGKVEKLFF. The CDR3 nucleotides are TGTGCCAGCAGTTCCCGGGGGCTAGGGAAGGTTGAAAAACTGTTTTTT. V and J are TRBV6-5 and TRBJ1-4, with D tentatively TRBD1 (6 bases). Germline loops: CDR1 MNHEY, CDR2 SVGAGI. The CDR3 has 16 amino acids. Between the trimmed V and J ends, which lost 4 bases and 7 bases, there was a span of 19 bases.

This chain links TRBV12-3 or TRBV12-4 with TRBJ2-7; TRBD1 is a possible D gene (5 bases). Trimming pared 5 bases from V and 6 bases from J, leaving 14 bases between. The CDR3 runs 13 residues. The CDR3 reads CASSQLPQGEQYF. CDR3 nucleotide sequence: TGTGCCAGCAGTCAATTACCCCAGGGCGAGCAGTACTTC.

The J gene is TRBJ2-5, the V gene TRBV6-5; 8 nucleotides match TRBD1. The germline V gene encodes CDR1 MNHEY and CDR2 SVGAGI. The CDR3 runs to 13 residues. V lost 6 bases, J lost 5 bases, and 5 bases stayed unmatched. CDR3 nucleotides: TGTGCCAGCAGACTGCAGGGGGCCGAGACCCAGTACTTC. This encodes CASRLQGAETQYF.

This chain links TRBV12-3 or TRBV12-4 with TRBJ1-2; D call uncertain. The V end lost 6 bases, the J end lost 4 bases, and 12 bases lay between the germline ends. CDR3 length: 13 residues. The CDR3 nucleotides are TGTGCCAGCAGCTCCGCTGTGGTCTATGGCTACACCTTC. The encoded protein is CASSSAVVYGYTF.

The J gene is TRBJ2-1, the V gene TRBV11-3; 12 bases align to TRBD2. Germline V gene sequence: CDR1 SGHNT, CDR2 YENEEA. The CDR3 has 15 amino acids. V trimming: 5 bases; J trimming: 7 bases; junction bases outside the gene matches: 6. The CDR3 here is CASSVTSGGPNEQFF. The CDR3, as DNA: TGTGCCAGCAGCGTGACTAGCGGGGGCCCAAATGAGCAGTTCTTC.

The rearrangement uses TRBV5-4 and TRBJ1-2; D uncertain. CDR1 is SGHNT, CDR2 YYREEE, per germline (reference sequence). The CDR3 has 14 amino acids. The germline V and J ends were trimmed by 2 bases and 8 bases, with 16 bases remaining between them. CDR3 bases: TGTGCCAGCAGCTTAGCTGCAACAGCGTGGGGCTACACCTTC. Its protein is CASSLAATAWGYTF. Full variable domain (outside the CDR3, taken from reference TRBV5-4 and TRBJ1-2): ETGVTQSPTHLIKTRGQQVTLRCSSQSGHNTVSWYQQALGQGPQFIFQYYREEENGRGNFPPRFSGLQFPNYSSELNVNALELDDSALYLCASSLAATAWGYTFGSGTRLTVV.

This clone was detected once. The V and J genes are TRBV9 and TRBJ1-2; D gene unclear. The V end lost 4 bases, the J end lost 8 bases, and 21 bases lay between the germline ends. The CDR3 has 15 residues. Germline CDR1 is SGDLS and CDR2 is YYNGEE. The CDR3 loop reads CASSTTDWGANGYTF. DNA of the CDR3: TGTGCCAGCAGCACAACTGATTGGGGAGCTAACGGCTACACCTTC.

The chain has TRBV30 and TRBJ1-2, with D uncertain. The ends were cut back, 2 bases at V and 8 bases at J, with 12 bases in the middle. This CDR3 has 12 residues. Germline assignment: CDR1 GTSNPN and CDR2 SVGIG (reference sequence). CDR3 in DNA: TGTGCCTGGAGTCCGGTCTCGCAGGGCTACACCTTC. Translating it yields CAWSPVSQGYTF.

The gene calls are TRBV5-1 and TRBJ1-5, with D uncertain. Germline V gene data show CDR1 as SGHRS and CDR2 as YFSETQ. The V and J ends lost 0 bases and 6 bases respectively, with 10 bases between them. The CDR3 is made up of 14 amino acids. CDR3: CASSLASGGQPQHF. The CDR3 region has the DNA TGCGCCAGCAGCTTGGCCTCGGGAGGTCAGCCCCAGCATTTT.

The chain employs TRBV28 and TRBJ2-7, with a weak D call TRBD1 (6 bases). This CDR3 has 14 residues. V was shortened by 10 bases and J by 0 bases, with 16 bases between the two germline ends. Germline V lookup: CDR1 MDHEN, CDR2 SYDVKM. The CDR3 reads CAITPDRSSYEQYF. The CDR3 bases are TGTGCCATTACCCCGGACAGAAGCTCCTACGAGCAGTACTTC. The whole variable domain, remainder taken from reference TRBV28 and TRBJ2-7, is DVKVTQSSRYLVKRTGEKVFLECVQDMDHENMFWYRQDPGLGLRLIYFSYDVKMKEKGDIPEGYSVSREKKERFSLILESASTNQTSMYLCAITPDRSSYEQYFGPGTRLTVT.

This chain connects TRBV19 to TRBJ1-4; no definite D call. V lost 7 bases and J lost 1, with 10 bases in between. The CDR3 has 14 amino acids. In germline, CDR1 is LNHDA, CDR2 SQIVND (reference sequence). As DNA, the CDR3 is TGTGCCAGTAAACAAGTGGGAACTAATGAAAAACTGTTTTTT. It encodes CASKQVGTNEKLFF.

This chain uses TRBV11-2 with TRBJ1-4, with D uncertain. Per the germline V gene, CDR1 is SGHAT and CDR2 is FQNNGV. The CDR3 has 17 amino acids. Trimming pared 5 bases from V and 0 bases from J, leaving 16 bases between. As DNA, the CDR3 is TGTGCCAGCAGCCTAAGATACGGCGGTTCAACTAATGAAAAACTGTTTTTT. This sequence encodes CASSLRYGGSTNEKLFF.